This T cell receptor (beta chain) stems from a study of cytomegalovirus exposure and HLA in healthy donors. Whole-study results and caveats: It was reported that the classifier diagnosed cytomegalovirus status with high specificity and sensitivity in both the original and validation cohorts.

The sample holds a few counts of this clone. The antigen is not known. Whereas donors were nominally healthy upon sampling, unrecorded immune exposures were probable. This CDR3 spans 16 amino acids. Germline V gene lookup returns CDR1 MNHEY and CDR2 SMNVEV (reference sequence). J lost 4 bases, V lost 1 base, and 10 bases had no gene match. Both 60 Vbeta primers and 13 Jbeta primers went into the PCR. Generated by immunoSEQ multiplex PCR, the TCRdb table keeps only in-frame clones and is missing some. The sample yields some 160,000 clones, more than 65% seen once. The gene calls are TRBV27 and TRBJ2-7, with 7 bases lining up with TRBD1. The receptor was isolated from a woman in her 30s in good health and CMV-seronegative. The specimen sequenced was PBMCs. The CDR3 DNA reads as TGTGCCAGCAGTTTATTAGGGGGCGACGCTGTATACGAGCAGTACTTC. As protein: CASSLLGGDAVYEQYF.